These 12 T cell receptor beta chains share one sample of origin, sequenced in a study of blood T cell repertoires in COVID-19. TCRdb's table, derived via immunoSEQ multiplex PCR, lists solely in-frame clones and lacks some. The data hold about 170,000 clones, with approximately 82% observed a single time. Sequencing input: peripheral blood. These receptors were collected from a woman of 80 years or more with acute or convalescent COVID-19.

The sample holds a few counts of this clone. This chain links TRBV6-5 with TRBJ2-1; 8 bases match TRBD1. The trim removed 8 bases at V and 8 bases at J, leaving 14 bases unmatched. The CDR3 is 15 amino acids. Germline V gene lookup returns CDR1 MNHEY and CDR2 SVGAGI. The CDR3 spells CASGSLGQGVDEQFF. CDR3 coding DNA: TGTGCCAGCGGGTCTCTCGGACAGGGTGTGGATGAGCAGTTCTTC.

This CDR3 reads CASSLRGGTGNTIYF. The CDR3 DNA sequence: TGTGCCAGCAGCTTGAGGGGGGGCACTGGAAACACCATATATTTT. The V gene is TRBV7-2, the J gene TRBJ1-3, with a possible D match to TRBD1 (6 bases). Germline CDR1 is SGHTA and CDR2 is FQGNSA. The V end was cut by 3 bases, the J end by 2 bases, with 11 bases between. This CDR3 is 15 amino acids long.

This chain links TRBV4-3 with TRBJ1-5; possible D gene TRBD1, 6 bases. CDR3 length: 14 residues. With 5 bases removed from V and 4 bases from J, the gap between germline ends came to 12 bases. Per germline, CDR1 LGHNA and CDR2 YSLEER. CDR3 loop: CASSIDRSNQPQHF. The DNA of the CDR3 is TGCGCCAGCAGCATCGACAGGTCTAATCAGCCCCAGCATTTT.

V and J are TRBV27 and TRBJ2-4, with TRBD1 matching 8 bases. The germline gives CDR1 MNHEY, CDR2 SMNVEV (reference sequence). The CDR3 is made up of 15 amino acids. Trimming cost V 3 bases and J 0 bases; bases outside gene matches: 1. The CDR3, as DNA: TGTGCCAGCAGTTTCAGGGGGCTAGCCAAAAACATTCAGTACTTC. The encoded protein is CASSFRGLAKNIQYF.

This sequence joins TRBV12-5 and TRBJ2-2; TRBD1 is a possible D gene (5 bases). This CDR3 is 16 amino acids long. Germline V gene sequence: CDR1 LGHNT, CDR2 FRNRAP. The V gene lost 2 bases and the J gene lost 6 bases, with 16 bases spanning the gap. CDR3 sequence (DNA): TGTGCTAGTGGTTTGACTAACGCAGGGTTCGCCGGGGAGCTGTTTTTT. It codes for CASGLTNAGFAGELFF.

The rearrangement links TRBV30 to TRBJ2-1, with a possible D match to TRBD2 (6 bases). Germline values: CDR1 GTSNPN, CDR2 SVGIG (reference sequence). V gave up 2 bases and J gave up 7 bases, with 9 bases separating them. This CDR3 is built from 12 residues. DNA for the CDR3: TGTGCCTGGAGTTCGGGGAGGAATGAGCAGTTCTTC. This translates into CAWSSGRNEQFF.

The DNA for the CDR3 is TGTGCCAGCTCACCGGCACAGAGTGGCTACACCTTC. Translated: CASSPAQSGYTF. V gene TRBV18 combines with J gene TRBJ1-2; no firm D call. The length of the CDR3 is 12 residues. From germline, CDR1 is KGHSH and CDR2 LQKENI. V dropped 3 bases and J dropped 7 bases, with 9 bases sitting between them.

This chain uses TRBV19 with TRBJ1-2; D is possibly TRBD1 (5 bases). CDR3 length: 15 amino acids. The germline V gene has CDR1 LNHDA and CDR2 SQIVND (reference sequence). V lost 3 bases and J lost 4, with 15 bases in between. CDR3 DNA: TGTGCCAGTAGTATTGTGGGGCGAGAAGGCTATGGCTACACCTTC. Encoded protein: CASSIVGREGYGYTF.

This clone has at least ten counts. The CDR3 DNA follows: TGTGCCAGCAGTCCTCGGGAGGGGACGGGAGGCACAGATACGCAGTATTTT. The encoded protein is CASSPREGTGGTDTQYF. This chain connects TRBV5-4 to TRBJ2-3, with 8 bases aligning to TRBD2. Per germline, CDR1 SGHNT and CDR2 YYREEE (reference sequence). The V gene end was trimmed by 5 bases and the J gene end by 1 base; junction bases not matched to a gene: 12. CDR3 size: 17 residues.

This rearrangement joins TRBV5-5 to TRBJ2-7, with D possibly being TRBD2 (6 bases). V was clipped by 5 bases and J by 2 bases, with 14 bases between them. The germline gives CDR1 SGHKS, CDR2 YYEKEE (reference sequence). The CDR3 is 14 residues long. The CDR3 sequence: CASSSLASTYEQYF. For the CDR3, the DNA is TGTGCCAGCAGTTCCCTAGCGTCTACCTACGAGCAGTACTTC.

This clone was counted at least ten times. This chain uses TRBV6-1 with TRBJ2-2; D is possibly TRBD1 (6 bases). CDR3 length: 16 amino acids. Germline V gene data show CDR1 as MNHNS and CDR2 as SASEGT. Trimming took off 2 bases at V and 3 bases at J, with 13 bases between the two ends. CDR3 coding DNA: TGTGCCAGCAGTGAATTAGGGGGTGGGTACACCGGGGAGCTGTTTTTT. Residues: CASSELGGGYTGELFF.

Details on this clone: Additional DNA sequences in this sample encode the identical CDR3. The chain has TRBV18 and TRBJ2-5; TRBD2 matches at 7 bases. Unmatched junction bases numbered 0, after V lost 3 bases and J lost 2 bases. Germline CDR1 KGHSH, CDR2 LQKENI. The CDR3 covers 13 residues. CDR3 protein: CASSPGLQETQYF. The DNA for the CDR3 is TGTGCCAGCTCACCGGGACTACAAGAGACCCAGTACTTC.